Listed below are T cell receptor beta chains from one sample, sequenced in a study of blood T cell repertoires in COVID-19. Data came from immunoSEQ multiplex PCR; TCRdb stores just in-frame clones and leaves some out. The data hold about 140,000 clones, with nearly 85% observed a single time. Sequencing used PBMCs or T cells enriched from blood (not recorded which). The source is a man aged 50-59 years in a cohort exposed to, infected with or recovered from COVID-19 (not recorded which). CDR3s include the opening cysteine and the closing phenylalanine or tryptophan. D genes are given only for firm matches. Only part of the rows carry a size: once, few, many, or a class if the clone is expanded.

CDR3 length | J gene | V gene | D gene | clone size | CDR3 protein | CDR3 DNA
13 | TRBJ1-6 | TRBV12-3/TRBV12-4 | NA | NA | CASSGTDNSPLHF | TGTGCCAGCAGTGGCACAGATAATTCACCCCTCCACTTT
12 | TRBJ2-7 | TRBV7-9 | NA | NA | CASSQSGYEQYF | TGTGCCAGCAGCCAGTCGGGATACGAGCAGTACTTC
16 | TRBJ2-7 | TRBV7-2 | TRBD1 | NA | CASSLALTGGKYEQYF | TGTGCCAGCAGCTTAGCGCTCACAGGGGGGAAGTACGAGCAGTACTTC
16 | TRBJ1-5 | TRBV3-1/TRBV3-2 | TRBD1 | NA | CASSQHPGQNNQPQHF | TGTGCCAGCAGCCAGCACCCGGGACAGAACAATCAGCCCCAGCATTTT
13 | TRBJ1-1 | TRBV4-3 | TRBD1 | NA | CASSQSGGAEAFF | TGCGCCAGCAGCCAATCAGGGGGAGCTGAAGCTTTCTTT
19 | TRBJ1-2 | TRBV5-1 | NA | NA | CASSQYQLGETEANYGYTF | TGCGCCAGCAGCCAATATCAGCTCGGGGAGACGGAGGCTAACTATGGCTACACCTTC
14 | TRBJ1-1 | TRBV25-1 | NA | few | CASSEFSENTEAFF | TGTGCCAGCAGTGAATTTTCAGAGAACACTGAAGCTTTCTTT
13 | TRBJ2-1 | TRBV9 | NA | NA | CASSVAGGYEQFF | TGTGCCAGCAGCGTAGCCGGAGGCTATGAGCAGTTCTTC
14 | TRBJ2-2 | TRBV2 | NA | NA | CASDSVANTGELFF | TGTGCCAGCGACTCTGTAGCGAACACCGGGGAGCTGTTTTTT
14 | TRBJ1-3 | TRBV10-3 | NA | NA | CAISDGGSGNTIYF | TGTGCCATCAGTGACGGGGGCTCTGGAAACACCATATATTTT
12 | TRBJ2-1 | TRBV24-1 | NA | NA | CATSDSLAVPFF | TGTGCCACCAGTGATTCACTAGCAGTTCCGTTCTTC
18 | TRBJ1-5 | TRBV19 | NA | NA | CASSIGMRGGLSNQPQHF | TGTGCCAGTAGTATCGGGATGCGGGGGGGCCTTAGCAATCAGCCCCAGCATTTT
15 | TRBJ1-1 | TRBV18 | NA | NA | CASSPGGGRNTEAFF | TGTGCCAGCTCACCAGGGGGAGGGCGGAACACTGAAGCTTTCTTT
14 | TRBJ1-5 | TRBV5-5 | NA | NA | CASSLSALNQPQHF | TGTGCCAGCAGCTTATCCGCGCTCAATCAGCCCCAGCATTTT
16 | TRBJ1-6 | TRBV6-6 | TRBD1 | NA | CASRAAGQGVESPLHF | TGTGCCAGCAGGGCAGCGGGACAGGGAGTAGAGTCACCCCTCCACTTT
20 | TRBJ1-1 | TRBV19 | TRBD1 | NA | CASSRSPGSTGRWMNTEAFF | TGTGCCAGTAGTCGGTCCCCAGGATCGACAGGGAGGTGGATGAACACTGAAGCTTTCTTT
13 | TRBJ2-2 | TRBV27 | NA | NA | CASSLLYSGELFF | TGTGCCAGCAGTTTGTTATATTCCGGGGAGCTGTTTTTT
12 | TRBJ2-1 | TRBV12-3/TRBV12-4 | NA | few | CASSFGVNEQFF | TGTGCCAGCAGTTTCGGGGTCAATGAGCAGTTCTTC
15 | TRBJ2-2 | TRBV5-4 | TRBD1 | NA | CASSWTGRDTGELFF | TGTGCCAGCAGCTGGACAGGCCGGGACACCGGGGAGCTGTTTTTT
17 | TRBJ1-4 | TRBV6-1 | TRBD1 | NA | CASSARDRVATNEKLFF | TGTGCCAGCAGTGCCCGGGACAGGGTCGCAACTAATGAAAAACTGTTTTTT
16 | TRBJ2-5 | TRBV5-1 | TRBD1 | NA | CASSLLGTGDEETQYF | TGCGCCAGCAGCTTACTGGGGACAGGGGATGAAGAGACCCAGTACTTC
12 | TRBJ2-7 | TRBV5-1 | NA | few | CASSLGQYEQYF | TGCGCCAGCAGCTTGGGACAGTACGAGCAGTACTTC
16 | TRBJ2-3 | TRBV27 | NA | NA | CASSLLSRISTDTQYF | TGTGCCAGCAGTTTATTGTCGAGGATTAGCACAGATACGCAGTATTTT
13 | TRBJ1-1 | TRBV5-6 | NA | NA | CASSWGANTEAFF | TGTGCCAGCAGCTGGGGAGCGAACACTGAAGCTTTCTTT
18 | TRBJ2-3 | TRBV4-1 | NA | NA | CASSHSTGGGLSTDTQYF | TGCGCCAGCAGCCATTCTACCGGCGGGGGCCTCAGCACAGATACGCAGTATTTT
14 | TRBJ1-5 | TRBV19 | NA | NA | CASSRGGVGQPQHF | TGTGCCAGTAGTAGGGGAGGGGTTGGACAGCCCCAGCATTTT
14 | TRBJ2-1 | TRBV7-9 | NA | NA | CASSPLGVYNEQFF | TGTGCCAGCAGCCCCCTCGGGGTCTACAATGAGCAGTTCTTC
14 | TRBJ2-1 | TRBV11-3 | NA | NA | CASSLWGSNNEQFF | TGTGCCAGCAGCTTATGGGGCTCTAACAATGAGCAGTTCTTC
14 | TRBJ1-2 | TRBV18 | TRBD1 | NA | CASSPGTGDYGYTF | TGTGCCAGCTCACCAGGGACAGGGGACTATGGCTACACCTTC
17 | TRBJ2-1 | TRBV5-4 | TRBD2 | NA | CASSVSTSGSSYNEQFF | TGTGCCAGCAGCGTATCGACTAGCGGTAGCTCCTACAATGAGCAGTTCTTC
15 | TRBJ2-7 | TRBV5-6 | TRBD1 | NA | CASSKRDRGAYEQYF | TGTGCCAGCAGCAAGCGGGACAGGGGGGCCTACGAGCAGTACTTC
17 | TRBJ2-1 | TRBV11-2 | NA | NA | CASSLVAPRGSYNEQFF | TGTGCCAGCAGCTTAGTCGCTCCTCGCGGCTCCTACAATGAGCAGTTCTTC
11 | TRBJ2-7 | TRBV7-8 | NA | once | CASSSPYEQYF | TGTGCCAGCAGCTCCCCATACGAGCAGTACTTC
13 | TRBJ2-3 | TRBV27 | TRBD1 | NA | CASRDRVIDTQYF | TGTGCCTCTAGGGACAGGGTCATAGATACGCAGTATTTT
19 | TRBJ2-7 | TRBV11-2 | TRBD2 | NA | CASSGRGLAGGLSSYEQYF | TGTGCCAGCAGCGGGAGGGGACTAGCGGGGGGTCTGAGCTCCTACGAGCAGTACTTC
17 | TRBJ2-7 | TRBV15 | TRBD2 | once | CATSRDPLLAGAYEQYF | TGTGCCACCAGCAGAGACCCTCTTCTAGCGGGGGCCTACGAGCAGTACTTC
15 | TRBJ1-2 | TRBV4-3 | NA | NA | CASSQEGGVGYGYTF | TGCGCCAGCAGCCAAGAAGGGGGGGTGGGCTATGGCTACACCTTC
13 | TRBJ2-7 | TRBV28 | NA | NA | CASRTRGSYEQYF | TGTGCCAGCAGAACCAGGGGCTCCTACGAGCAGTACTTC
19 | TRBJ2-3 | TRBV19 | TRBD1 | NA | CASSQGRGDRGYGADTQYF | TGTGCCAGTAGCCAGGGGCGTGGGGACAGGGGTTATGGGGCAGATACGCAGTATTTT
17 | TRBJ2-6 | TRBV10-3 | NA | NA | CAISRNRESSGANVLTF | TGTGCCATCAGTCGAAACAGGGAAAGCTCTGGGGCCAACGTCCTGACTTTC